The source of this TCR beta chain is a study of blood T cell repertoires in COVID-19. Overall study context: The analysed material was cDNA or gDNA that came from T cells, B-cell-depleted T cells, or PBMCs.

Methods used by the authors: Reference gene primer amplification yielded estimated nucleated cell counts. Measured with immunoSEQ multiplex PCR; TCRdb has only the in-frame clones, and not every one. Clonal size and the V and J genes are those of that table, whereas D and trimming came from the DNA. This table holds about 500,000 clones, approximately 86% found once. Germline V gene data show CDR1 as GTSNPN and CDR2 as SVGIG (reference sequence). V was cut by 2 bases and J by 6 bases, with 10 bases left in between. The CDR3 extends over 13 amino acids. Participants' reported clinical history set cohort assignment.

V is TRBV30 and J is TRBJ2-2; D possibly corresponds to TRBD1 (5 bases). Sequenced sample: PBMCs or T cells enriched from blood (not recorded which). The TCR comes from a woman in her late teens or twenties who had recovered from COVID-19. Written as DNA, the CDR3 is TGTGCCTGGAGTATCAGGGTGGCCGGGGAGCTGTTTTTT. It codes for CAWSIRVAGELFF.